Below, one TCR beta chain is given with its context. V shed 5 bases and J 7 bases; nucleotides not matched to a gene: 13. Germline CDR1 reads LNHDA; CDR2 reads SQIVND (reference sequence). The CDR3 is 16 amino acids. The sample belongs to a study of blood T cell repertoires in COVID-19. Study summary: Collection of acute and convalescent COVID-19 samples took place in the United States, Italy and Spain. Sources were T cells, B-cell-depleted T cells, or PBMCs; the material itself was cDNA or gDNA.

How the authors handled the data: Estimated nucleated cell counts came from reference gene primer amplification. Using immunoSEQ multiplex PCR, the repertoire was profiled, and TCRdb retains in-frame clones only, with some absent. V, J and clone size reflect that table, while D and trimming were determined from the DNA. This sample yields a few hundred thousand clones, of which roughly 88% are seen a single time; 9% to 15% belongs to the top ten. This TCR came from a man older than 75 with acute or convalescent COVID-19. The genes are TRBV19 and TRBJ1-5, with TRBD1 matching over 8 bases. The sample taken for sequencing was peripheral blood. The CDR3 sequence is CASSVHQGAQGQPQHF. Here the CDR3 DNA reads TGTGCCAGTAGTGTTCACCAGGGGGCCCAAGGACAGCCCCAGCATTTT.